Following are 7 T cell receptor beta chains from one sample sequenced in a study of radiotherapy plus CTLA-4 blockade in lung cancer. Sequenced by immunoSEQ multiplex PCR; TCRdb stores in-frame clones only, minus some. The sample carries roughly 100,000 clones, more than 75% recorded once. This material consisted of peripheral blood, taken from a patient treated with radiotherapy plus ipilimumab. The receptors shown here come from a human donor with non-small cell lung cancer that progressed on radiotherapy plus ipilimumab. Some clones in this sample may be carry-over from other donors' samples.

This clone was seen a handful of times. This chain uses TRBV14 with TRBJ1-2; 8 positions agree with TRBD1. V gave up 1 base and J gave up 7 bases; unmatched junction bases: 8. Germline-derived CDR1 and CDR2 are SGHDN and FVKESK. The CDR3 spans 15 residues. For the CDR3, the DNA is TGTGCCAGCAGCCAAGGGACAGGGATAAACCGTGGCTACACCTTC. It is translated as CASSQGTGINRGYTF. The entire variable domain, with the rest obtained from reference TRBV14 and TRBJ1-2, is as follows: EAGVTQFPSHSVIEKGQTVTLRCDPISGHDNLYWYRRVMGKEIKFLLHFVKESKQDESGMPNNRFLAERTGGTYSTLKVQPAELEDSGVYFCASSQGTGINRGYTFGSGTRLTVV.

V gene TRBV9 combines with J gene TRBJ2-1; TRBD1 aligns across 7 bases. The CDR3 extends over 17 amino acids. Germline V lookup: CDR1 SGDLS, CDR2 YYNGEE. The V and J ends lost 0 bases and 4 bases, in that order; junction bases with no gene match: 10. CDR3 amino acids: CASSVGMDRTYYNEQFF. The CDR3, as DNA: TGTGCCAGCAGCGTAGGGATGGACAGGACGTATTACAATGAGCAGTTCTTC. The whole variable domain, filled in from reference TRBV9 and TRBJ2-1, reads DSGVTQTPKHLITATGQRVTLRCSPRSGDLSVYWYQQSLDQGLQFLIQYYNGEERAKGNILERFSAQQFPDLHSELNLSSLELGDSALYFCASSVGMDRTYYNEQFFGPGTRLTVL.

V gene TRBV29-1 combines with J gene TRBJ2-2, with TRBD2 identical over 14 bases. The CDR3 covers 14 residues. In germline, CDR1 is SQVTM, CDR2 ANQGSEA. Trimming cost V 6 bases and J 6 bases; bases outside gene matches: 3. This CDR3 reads CSVRLAGGPGELFF. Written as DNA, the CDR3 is TGCAGCGTAAGACTAGCGGGGGGGCCCGGGGAGCTGTTTTTT.

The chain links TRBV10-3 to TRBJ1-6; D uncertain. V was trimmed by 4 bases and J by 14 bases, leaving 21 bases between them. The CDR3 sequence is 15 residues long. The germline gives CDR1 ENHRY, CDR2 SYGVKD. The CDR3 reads CAISALPEENSSLHF. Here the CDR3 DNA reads TGTGCCATCAGTGCCCTACCAGAGGAGAACTCCTCCCTCCACTTT.

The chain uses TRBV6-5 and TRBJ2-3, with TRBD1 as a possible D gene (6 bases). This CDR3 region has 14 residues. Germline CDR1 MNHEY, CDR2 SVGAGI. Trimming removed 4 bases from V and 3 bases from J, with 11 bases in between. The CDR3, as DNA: TGTGCCAGCAGTTTCGGCAGGGGTACAGATACGCAGTATTTT. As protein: CASSFGRGTDTQYF.

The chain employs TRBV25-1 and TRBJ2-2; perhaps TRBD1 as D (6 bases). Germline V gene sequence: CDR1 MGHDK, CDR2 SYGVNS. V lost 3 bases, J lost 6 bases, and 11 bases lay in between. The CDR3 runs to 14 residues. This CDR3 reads CASSDLRGAGELFF. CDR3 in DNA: TGTGCCAGCAGTGACCTCAGGGGTGCCGGGGAGCTGTTTTTT.

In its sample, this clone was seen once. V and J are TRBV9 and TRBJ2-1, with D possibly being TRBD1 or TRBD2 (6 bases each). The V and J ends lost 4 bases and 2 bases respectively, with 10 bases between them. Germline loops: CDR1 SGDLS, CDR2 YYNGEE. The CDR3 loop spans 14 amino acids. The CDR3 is CASSKGGPYNEQFF. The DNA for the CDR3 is TGTGCCAGCAGCAAGGGGGGCCCCTACAATGAGCAGTTCTTC.